This is a list of T cell receptor beta chains from one sample in a study of cytomegalovirus exposure and HLA in healthy donors. TCRdb's copy holds only in-frame clones and misses some; the assay was immunoSEQ multiplex PCR. The sample includes about 91,000 clones, around 64% of them seen just once. Sequencing was performed on PBMCs. The source of these receptors is a human donor in good health. The CDR3 runs from the conserved cysteine through the conserved F or W. The D gene is left open where the match is weak. A row's size may be missing; if present it is once, few, many or a size class.

clone_size j_call d_call v_call cdr3_nt cdr3_aa
NA TRBJ1-1 NA TRBV6-5 TGTGCCAGCAGTTACGCGTCAGGCAAAGCTTTCTTT CASSYASGKAFF
NA TRBJ1-1 NA TRBV12-5 TGTGCTAGTGGTCTGGACGGTTACACTGAAGCTTTCTTT CASGLDGYTEAFF
NA TRBJ1-2 NA TRBV7-2 TGTGCCAGCAGCCTGGCGGCGCCCTATGGCTACACCTTC CASSLAAPYGYTF
NA TRBJ1-1 NA TRBV11-1 TGTGCCAGCAGCTTAGCAAAGGGGACTGAAGCTTTCTTT CASSLAKGTEAFF
NA TRBJ2-2 NA TRBV7-9 TGTGCCAGCAGCCAAGACTCGCCTTCCACCGGGGAGCTGTTTTTT CASSQDSPSTGELFF
NA TRBJ2-3 NA TRBV4-3 TGCGCCAGCAGCCTGGACAGAGGCACAGATACGCAGTATTTT CASSLDRGTDTQYF
NA TRBJ2-7 NA TRBV7-6 TGTGCCAGCAGCCTTTCCGGACAGTACGAGCAGTACTTC CASSLSGQYEQYF
NA TRBJ2-5 NA TRBV6-5 TGTGCCAGCGTGCATTTTCTGACTAGCCAAGAGACCCAGTACTTC CASVHFLTSQETQYF
NA TRBJ2-1 TRBD2 TRBV11-3 TGTGCCAGCAGCTTAGGGGGAGGGTCCTACAATGAGCAGTTCTTC CASSLGGGSYNEQFF
NA TRBJ1-2 NA TRBV5-1 TGCGCCAGCAGCTTGCTGGCCACAACTAGGCCTACTAACTATGGCTACACCTTC CASSLLATTRPTNYGYTF
NA TRBJ1-2 TRBD1 TRBV2 TGTGCCAGCGAGACAGGGGTTGTCTATGGCTACACCTTC CASETGVVYGYTF
NA TRBJ1-1 TRBD1 TRBV19 TGTGCCAGTAGTACTACAGGGGTCTCCACTGAAGCTTTCTTT CASSTTGVSTEAFF
NA TRBJ2-2 NA TRBV5-4 TGTGCCAGCAGCCCGACTGGCCCCGGGGAGCTGTTTTTT CASSPTGPGELFF
NA TRBJ2-2 TRBD2 TRBV5-1 TGCGCCAGCAGCTTGACTAGCGACAGCGGGGAGCTGTTTTTT CASSLTSDSGELFF
NA TRBJ1-6 NA TRBV5-1 TGCGCCAGCAGCTTGTCTACGACAGCCCCTAATTCACCCCTCCACTTT CASSLSTTAPNSPLHF
NA TRBJ2-7 TRBD1 TRBV6-1 TGTGCCAGCGGTTCGACAGGGTCCTTCTACGAGCAGTACTTC CASGSTGSFYEQYF
few TRBJ2-6 NA TRBV11-3 TGTGCCAGCAGCTTAGAAGACTGGTCCTCTGGGGCCAACGTCCTGACTTTC CASSLEDWSSGANVLTF
NA TRBJ2-3 TRBD1 TRBV7-6 TGTGCCAGCAGCTGGACAGGGGAAGATACGCAGTATTTT CASSWTGEDTQYF
few TRBJ1-5 NA TRBV6-6 TGTGCCAGCAGCCCCTCTTATAGCAATCAGCCCCAGCATTTT CASSPSYSNQPQHF
few TRBJ1-5 NA TRBV7-3 TGTGCCAGCAGCCCAGGGATAGATGGTAAGCCCCAGCATTTT CASSPGIDGKPQHF
NA TRBJ2-5 TRBD1 TRBV7-2 TGTGCCAGCAGCCTAATGGGACAGGGGTTGGGAGAGACCCAGTACTTC CASSLMGQGLGETQYF
NA TRBJ2-1 NA TRBV11-3 TGTGCCAGCAGCTTAGAGGGGGGGCGCGACAATGAGCAGTTCTTC CASSLEGGRDNEQFF
NA TRBJ2-1 TRBD1 TRBV5-4 TGTGCCAGCAGCCCCGGGACAGTTACCTACAATGAGCAGTTCTTC CASSPGTVTYNEQFF
NA TRBJ1-2 NA TRBV5-1 TGCGCCAGCAGCTTGGTGCCCCCGGGGGACTCCATCGGAGTTGGCTACACCTTC CASSLVPPGDSIGVGYTF
NA TRBJ2-3 TRBD1 TRBV11-3 TGTGCCAGCAGCCGGGGACAGAGCACAGATACGCAGTATTTT CASSRGQSTDTQYF
NA TRBJ2-1 TRBD2 TRBV29-1 TGCAGCGCCCAACTTAGCGGGGGGGCCGGTTACAATGAGCAGTTCTTC CSAQLSGGAGYNEQFF
few TRBJ1-6 TRBD1 TRBV2 TGTGCCAGCAGGCTACAGGGGAATAATTCACCCCTCCACTTT CASRLQGNNSPLHF
NA TRBJ2-1 TRBD2 TRBV7-9 TGTGCCAGCAGCTCCGACGTAGCGGGGGTTCAGTTCTTC CASSSDVAGVQFF
NA TRBJ2-3 TRBD2 TRBV19 TGTGCCAGTAGTTGGACTAGCGGGGCGGCAGATACGCAGTATTTT CASSWTSGAADTQYF
few TRBJ1-2 NA TRBV7-2 TGTGCCAGCAGCTTACTGGACAGCTATGGCTACACCTTC CASSLLDSYGYTF
NA TRBJ1-2 NA TRBV5-4 TGTGCCAGCAGCCCCCGCAGGGTGTCGGGCTACACCTTC CASSPRRVSGYTF
NA TRBJ2-7 NA TRBV21-1 TGTGCCAGCAGCAAAGAGTTGAGGAGCGAGCAGTACTTC CASSKELRSEQYF
NA TRBJ2-7 TRBD1 TRBV19 TGTGCCAGTAGTCTCCGGACAGGGGGCTCCTACGAGCAGTACTTC CASSLRTGGSYEQYF
NA TRBJ1-1 NA TRBV6-1 TGTGCCAGCAGGGACAGACGGGCAGGGAGCACTGAAGCTTTCTTT CASRDRRAGSTEAFF
NA TRBJ1-1 TRBD1 TRBV2 TGTGCCAGCAGTAGGACAGGGGTTGAAGCTTTCTTT CASSRTGVEAFF
NA TRBJ2-3 NA TRBV13 TGTGCCAGCAGCCACCCTAGCGATCGTACGCAGTATTTT CASSHPSDRTQYF
NA TRBJ1-2 NA TRBV2 TGTGCCAGCAGTGAAGATCGTGACACCTACCTTAACTATGGCTACACCTTC CASSEDRDTYLNYGYTF
NA TRBJ1-1 NA TRBV5-6 TGTGCCAGCAGCTTGCCGGGAATCATGAACACTGAAGCTTTCTTT CASSLPGIMNTEAFF
NA TRBJ2-3 NA TRBV5-6 TGTGCCAGCAGCCGACAGGTCAAACACACCACAGATACGCAGTATTTT CASSRQVKHTTDTQYF
once TRBJ2-1 TRBD2 TRBV5-4 TGTGCCAGCAGCACTGGACTAGCGGGATACAATGAGCAGTTCTTC CASSTGLAGYNEQFF
few TRBJ1-6 NA TRBV4-3 TGCGCCAGCAGCCAAGAAGCTGGTTCACCCCTCCACTTT CASSQEAGSPLHF
NA TRBJ2-4 NA TRBV5-6 TGTGCCAGCAGCTTCGGGACTGGGGTGGGCCCAGCTTACTTC CASSFGTGVGPAYF
NA TRBJ1-5 NA TRBV6-5 TGTGCCAGCCGGTCCTACTCGGCAGGGTCGGAGCCCCAGCATTTT CASRSYSAGSEPQHF
NA TRBJ2-1 TRBD2 TRBV19 TGTGCCAGTAGTGACCAGCTAGCGGGACCTAACAATGAGCAGTTCTTC CASSDQLAGPNNEQFF
NA TRBJ1-3 NA TRBV19 TGTGCCAGTAACCTGGGGGGGGCTGGAAACACCATATATTTT CASNLGGAGNTIYF
NA TRBJ1-2 NA TRBV2 TGTGCCAGCAGTGCCTCGGTTTACTATGGCTACACCTTC CASSASVYYGYTF
NA TRBJ1-5 TRBD1 TRBV19 TGTGCCAGTACCGCAAAACAGGGGTGGGACGGTCAGCCCCAGCATTTT CASTAKQGWDGQPQHF
few TRBJ1-1 NA TRBV16 TGTGCCAGCAGCCCGACTGGAGTGTCTGAAGCTTTCTTT CASSPTGVSEAFF
NA TRBJ1-1 NA TRBV15 TGTGCCACCAGCAGGCCCGAGGCGGATAGCACTGAAGCTTTCTTT CATSRPEADSTEAFF
NA TRBJ1-6 NA TRBV30 TGTGCCTGGAGTGTACTATATCAGGGTACACCCCTCCACTTT CAWSVLYQGTPLHF
NA TRBJ2-7 TRBD1 TRBV18 TGTGCCAGCTCACCACCAGGTCCAGGGGGATACGAGCAGTACTTC CASSPPGPGGYEQYF
once TRBJ1-1 TRBD1 TRBV6-5 TGTGCCAGCAGTTACTCGGGGACAGGTCTGAACACTGAAGCTTTCTTT CASSYSGTGLNTEAFF
few TRBJ2-7 NA TRBV10-3 TGTGCCATCAGCGATTCAGGGTCCCTCCCCTACGAGCAGTACTTC CAISDSGSLPYEQYF
NA TRBJ2-5 NA TRBV18 TGTGCCAGCTCACCAGACGGGCAAGAGACCCAGTACTTC CASSPDGQETQYF